This TCR beta chain was sequenced for a study of blood T cell repertoires in COVID-19. In the original processing: The assay estimated nucleated cells by amplifying reference gene primers. The table came from immunoSEQ multiplex PCR; TCRdb's copy has only in-frame clones and leaves some out. The V and J calls and the clone size are those of that table, but D and trimming were determined from the DNA. Found here are 240,000 or so clones, about four fifths of them singletons; the top ten hold less than 3.5%. The sequence was collected from a woman aged 18-29 years with acute or convalescent COVID-19. The source material was peripheral blood.

CDR3 coding DNA: TGTGCCAGCAGCCCAGGGGCAGGGTATACAGATACGCAGTATTTT. Protein sequence: CASSPGAGYTDTQYF. The V gene is TRBV7-2, the J gene TRBJ2-3; D might be TRBD1 (6 bases). The CDR3 is made up of 15 amino acids. The V gene's germline CDR1 is SGHTA and CDR2 FQGNSA. Trimming pared 5 bases from V and 3 bases from J, leaving 15 bases between.